The 19 T cell receptor beta chains presented below share a single source sample, sequenced in a study of early T cells in non-severe SARS-CoV-2 infection. TCRdb called the 5' RACE reads again in MiXCR, with one record for every CDR3 protein. Here the sample spans about 56,000 distinct CDR3 sequences, about 10% being singletons. Specimen: whole blood. These receptors all come from an adult who was a healthcare worker with PCR-confirmed SARS-CoV-2 infection or an uninfected control (not recorded which).

This clonotype showed up just a few times. V usage is TRBV12-3 or TRBV12-4 and J usage is TRBJ2-7; D is perhaps TRBD2 (5 bases). The V end lost 6 bases, the J end lost 4 bases, and 19 bases lay between the germline ends. The CDR3 is made up of 15 amino acids. CDR3 coding DNA: TGTGCCAGCAGCTCCCGTAATTCGGGGAGTTACGAGCAGTACTTC. This gives the protein CASSSRNSGSYEQYF.

This clonotype was seen a few times. Compared with germline, one end of the junction differs, possibly owing to a read error. This chain links TRBV7-2 with TRBJ2-3, with 9 nucleotides matching TRBD2. Germline lookup yields CDR1 SGHTA and CDR2 FQGNSA. The CDR3 sequence is 15 residues long. The CDR3 bases are TGTGCCAGCAGCCTAGCGGGACCCTTTGCAGATACGCAGTATTTT. It specifies CASSLAGPFADTQYF.

The table lists this clonotype with many counts. V is TRBV29-1 and J is TRBJ2-3, with D hard to call. V was cut by 3 bases and J by 1 base, with 8 bases left in between. Germline-derived CDR1 and CDR2 are SQVTM and ANQGSEA. The CDR3 spans 13 residues. CDR3 amino acids: CSVDGGGTDTQYF. CDR3 nucleotides: TGCAGCGTTGATGGCGGAGGCACAGATACGCAGTATTTT.

This chain connects TRBV5-6 to TRBJ2-1; TRBD1 is a possible D gene (5 bases). The V gene lost 2 bases and the J gene lost 7 bases, with 7 bases spanning the gap. The CDR3 has 12 residues. Germline CDR1 SGHDT, CDR2 YYEEEE. The CDR3 DNA follows: TGTGCCAGCAGCTTATACAGGAATGAGCAGTTCTTC. Amino acids: CASSLYRNEQFF.

CDR3 nucleotide sequence: TGTGCCAGCAGTCGACAGGGATTGAGCTCCTACAATGAGCAGTTCTTC. Translated, it gives CASSRQGLSSYNEQFF. This chain joins TRBV6-2 or TRBV6-3 and TRBJ2-1; 7 nucleotides agree with TRBD1. The CDR3 contains 16 residues. Germline CDR1 is MNHEY and CDR2 is SVGEGT. The V segment lost 5 bases and the J segment 0 bases; nucleotides outside the gene matches: 7.

This clonotype was seen repeatedly, ten times or more. The gene calls are TRBV5-6 and TRBJ2-5; the match to TRBD1 covers 7 bases. This CDR3 has 13 residues. V was clipped by 4 bases and J by 3 bases; unmatched bases: 3. From germline, CDR1 is SGHDT and CDR2 YYEEEE. The CDR3 bases are TGTGCCAGCAGCGGGGACAGAAAAGAGACCCAGTACTTC. As protein: CASSGDRKETQYF.

There are many counts of this clonotype. V gene TRBV12-3 or TRBV12-4 combines with J gene TRBJ1-6; 8 nucleotides line up with TRBD1. This CDR3 contains 16 residues. V shed 7 bases, J shed 2 bases, and the junction held 7 bases outside the gene matches. In DNA, the CDR3 is TGTGCCAGCACCCAGGGGGCAGGGGCCTATAATTCACCCCTCCACTTT. It encodes CASTQGAGAYNSPLHF.

CDR3 sequence (DNA): TGTGCCACCAGTGATGAGACAGGGGCCTATGGCTACACCTTC. This sequence encodes CATSDETGAYGYTF. The chain couples TRBV24-1 to TRBJ1-2, with 8 positions matching TRBD1. In germline, CDR1 is KGHDR, CDR2 SFDVKD. CDR3 size: 14 residues. The trim removed 3 bases at V and 4 bases at J, leaving 3 bases unmatched.

This clonotype was seen ten or more times. The chain recombines TRBV20-1 with TRBJ1-3; D not resolved. Trimming cost V 1 base and J 1 base, with 11 bases left between them. Germline V gene sequence: CDR1 DFQATT, CDR2 SNEGSKA (reference sequence). This CDR3 has 15 residues. For the CDR3, the DNA is TGCAGTGCTAGAGCAGGACCAAAATCTGGAAACACCATATATTTT. Its translation is CSARAGPKSGNTIYF.

This chain links TRBV12-2 with TRBJ1-4. TRBV12-2 constitutes a pseudogene. CDR3 length: 15 residues. Written as DNA, the CDR3 is TGTGCAAGTCGCTTAGAAGGCCGGACTAATGAAAAACTGTTTTTT. Translated, it gives CASRLEGRTNEKLFF.

The chain employs TRBV6-4 and TRBJ2-7; D is perhaps TRBD1 or TRBD2 (6 bases each). V was clipped by 0 bases and J by 2 bases, with 14 bases between them. CDR1 MRHNA and CDR2 SNTAGT come from the germline V gene. This CDR3 is 16 amino acids long. The DNA for the CDR3 is TGTGCCAGCAGTGACTCGCTAGGGGGGCCCGCCTACGAGCAGTACTTC. Its translation: CASSDSLGGPAYEQYF.

The chain carries TRBV5-4 and TRBJ1-2; the match to TRBD1 covers 8 bases. From germline, CDR1 is SGHNT and CDR2 YYREEE (reference sequence). V shed 1 base, J shed 5 bases, and the junction held 7 bases outside the gene matches. The CDR3 consists of 15 residues. CDR3 nucleotides: TGTGCCAGCAGCTTGAGACAGGGGAGGGGATATGGCTACACCTTC. Protein sequence: CASSLRQGRGYGYTF.

This clonotype occurred a few times. This sequence joins TRBV24-1 and TRBJ2-3; a possible D gene is TRBD2 (5 bases). V was clipped by 5 bases and J by 8 bases, with 22 bases between them. Looked up from germline, CDR1 is KGHDR and CDR2 is SFDVKD. The CDR3 contains 16 residues. CDR3: CATSGKDLTFKGTQYF. The CDR3 DNA is TGTGCCACCAGTGGGAAGGACTTAACCTTTAAGGGTACGCAGTATTTT.

This clonotype was seen repeatedly, ten times or more. The chain joins TRBV20-1 to TRBJ1-3; D possibly corresponds to TRBD1 (5 bases). Germline CDR1 and CDR2: DFQATT and SNEGSKA (reference sequence). There are 13 residues in the CDR3. The V and J ends lost 6 bases and 3 bases respectively, with 12 bases between them. The CDR3 spells CSARFRVGNTIYF. CDR3 bases: TGCAGTGCCCGCTTCAGGGTTGGAAACACCATATATTTT.

Ten or more counts support this clonotype. This sequence joins TRBV3-1 and TRBJ2-5, with TRBD2 matching over 7 bases. CDR3 size: 14 residues. Per germline, CDR1 LGHDT and CDR2 YNNKEL (reference sequence). With V trimmed by 4 bases and J by 7 bases, 9 bases remained unmatched. The CDR3 reads CASSLLADSRTQYF. For the CDR3, the DNA is TGTGCCAGCAGCCTCCTAGCGGACTCCAGGACCCAGTACTTC.

Only a few counts were recorded for this clonotype. The CDR3 sequence: CASSPRIGTSGNKNIQYF. The CDR3, as DNA: TGTGCCAGCAGCCCACGGATTGGGACTAGCGGGAACAAAAACATTCAGTACTTC. The genes are TRBV7-2 and TRBJ2-4, with 13 bases matching TRBD2. The length of the CDR3 is 18 residues. V gave up 5 bases and J gave up 3 bases; unmatched junction bases: 10. The V gene's germline CDR1 is SGHTA and CDR2 FQGNSA.

This chain joins TRBV11-3 and TRBJ1-6; no definite D call. Per germline, CDR1 SGHNT and CDR2 YENEEA. The V end was cut by 1 base, the J end by 8 bases, with 6 bases between. This CDR3 contains 13 residues. CDR3 nucleotide sequence: TGTGCCAGCAGCTTAGTCCAAGATTCACCCCTCCACTTT. Its protein product is CASSLVQDSPLHF. Filled out from reference TRBV11-3 and TRBJ1-6, the complete variable domain reads EAGVVQSPRYKIIEKKQPVAFWCNPISGHNTLYWYLQNLGQGPELLIRYENEEAVDDSQLPKDRFSAERLKGVDSTLKIQPAELGDSAVYLCASSLVQDSPLHFGNGTRLTVT.

The gene calls are TRBV29-1 and TRBJ2-5; D gene unclear. Trimming took off 4 bases at V and 5 bases at J, with 2 bases between the two ends. This CDR3 is 9 amino acids long. Germline loops: CDR1 SQVTM, CDR2 ANQGSEA. Here the CDR3 reads CSVGETQYF. The CDR3 DNA reads as TGCAGCGTTGGTGAGACCCAGTACTTC.

This clonotype has more than one count but fewer than ten. The J gene is TRBJ2-3, the V gene TRBV5-6; D is unresolved. V was pared by 4 bases and J by 5 bases, with 11 bases between. Germline V CDR1 and CDR2: SGHDT, YYEEEE. The CDR3 runs 13 residues. CDR3 amino acids: CASSLSGRDTQYF. CDR3 DNA sequence: TGTGCCAGCAGCCTAAGTGGCAGAGATACGCAGTATTTT.